This is a list of T cell receptor beta chains from one sample in a study of blood T cell repertoires in COVID-19. Here immunoSEQ multiplex PCR was the method, and the copy in TCRdb shows in-frame clones only, minus some. The data show approximately 110,000 clones, about two thirds seen once. Sequencing was done on a sample of peripheral blood. The receptor set was obtained from a human donor with acute or convalescent COVID-19. The donor label of this sample is uncertain. CDR3s include the opening cysteine and the closing phenylalanine or tryptophan. A D gene is named only where the DNA matches it firmly. Not every row has a clone size; where given, it reads once, few, many or a size class.

>NA|once|TRBJ1-6|TRBV9
CASSVGGASPLHF
TGTGCCAGCAGCGTGGGGGGAGCTTCACCCCTCCACTTT
>TRBD1|NA|TRBJ2-2|TRBV19
CASSWSRDRVTTGELFF
TGTGCCAGTAGTTGGTCCCGGGACAGGGTAACCACCGGGGAGCTGTTTTTT
>TRBD2|NA|TRBJ2-1|TRBV5-4
CASSEGTGGGVYNEQFF
TGTGCCAGCAGCGAGGGGACTGGCGGGGGGGTGTACAATGAGCAGTTCTTC
>NA|once|TRBJ1-2|TRBV9
CASSAGDGFSYGYTF
TGTGCCAGCAGCGCGGGTGATGGATTCTCCTATGGCTACACCTTC
>TRBD1|NA|TRBJ1-1|TRBV18
CASSPRLGTVNTEAFF
TGTGCCAGCTCACCCCGGCTAGGGACAGTGAACACTGAAGCTTTCTTT
>NA|NA|TRBJ2-3|TRBV11-2
CASSLVASAPDTQYF
TGTGCCAGCAGCTTAGTGGCTAGCGCACCGGATACGCAGTATTTT
>NA|NA|TRBJ2-1|TRBV6-5
CASRVAYQAYNEQFF
TGTGCCAGCAGGGTGGCTTATCAGGCCTACAATGAGCAGTTCTTC
>NA|NA|TRBJ1-6|TRBV6-6
CASSYGHDNSPLHF
TGTGCCAGCAGTTACGGACATGATAATTCACCCCTCCACTTT
>NA|NA|TRBJ2-3|TRBV9
CASSVGGIGTDTQYF
TGTGCCAGCAGCGTAGGAGGCATTGGCACAGATACGCAGTATTTT
>NA|few|TRBJ1-1|TRBV9
CASSVATNTEAFF
TGTGCCAGCAGCGTAGCTACGAACACTGAAGCTTTCTTT
>TRBD1|once|TRBJ2-1|TRBV4-1
CASSQGLDREQFF
TGCGCCAGCAGCCAGGGCTTGGACAGGGAGCAGTTCTTC
>TRBD1|NA|TRBJ1-1|TRBV14
CASRRQGLGTEAFF
TGTGCCAGCAGACGACAGGGTTTGGGCACTGAAGCTTTCTTT
>NA|once|TRBJ1-1|TRBV6-5
CASSSLLSRGNTEAFF
TGTGCCAGCAGTTCCCTCCTCTCCCGGGGAAACACTGAAGCTTTCTTT
>NA|NA|TRBJ1-1|TRBV11-2
CASSSQVNTEAFF
TGTGCCAGCAGCTCACAGGTGAACACTGAAGCTTTCTTT
>NA|once|TRBJ1-6|TRBV2
CASRERAGNNSPLHF
TGTGCCAGCAGGGAGAGAGCGGGCAATAATTCACCCCTCCACTTT
>NA|NA|TRBJ2-3|TRBV9
CASSIRGYGTDTQYF
TGTGCCAGCAGCATAAGGGGGTACGGCACAGATACGCAGTATTTT
>NA|NA|TRBJ1-6|TRBV5-1
CASSLLGGDSPLHF
TGCGCCAGCAGCTTGCTAGGGGGTGATTCACCCCTCCACTTT
>TRBD2|few|TRBJ2-5|TRBV5-1
CASSLGRGDQETQYF
TGCGCCAGCAGCCTTGGGCGGGGGGACCAAGAGACCCAGTACTTC
>NA|NA|TRBJ1-2|TRBV18
CASSPSGDYGYTF
TGTGCCAGCTCACCCTCCGGGGACTATGGCTACACCTTC
>TRBD2|NA|TRBJ2-7|TRBV5-1
CASSPTSGYYEQYF
TGCGCCAGCAGCCCGACTAGCGGGTACTACGAGCAGTACTTC
>TRBD1|few|TRBJ2-5|TRBV4-1
CASSHGDRDSETQYF
TGCGCCAGCAGTCATGGGGACAGAGATTCAGAGACCCAGTACTTC
>NA|NA|TRBJ1-6|TRBV10-2
CASSRQGWNSPLHF
TGCGCCAGCAGCCGGCAGGGCTGGAATTCACCCCTCCACTTT
>NA|NA|TRBJ2-3|TRBV5-1
CASSRGSDTQYF
TGCGCCAGCAGCAGAGGGTCAGATACGCAGTATTTT
>NA|NA|TRBJ1-5|TRBV5-6
CASSLGVGNQPQHF
TGTGCCAGCAGCTTGGGAGTTGGCAATCAGCCCCAGCATTTT
>TRBD1|NA|TRBJ1-2|TRBV5-4
CASSSGTVGYTF
TGTGCCAGCAGCTCCGGGACAGTTGGCTACACCTTC
>NA|NA|TRBJ1-6|TRBV28
CASSKQGAYNSPLHF
TGTGCCAGCAGCAAGCAAGGGGCATATAATTCACCCCTCCACTTT
>NA|few|TRBJ1-3|TRBV10-1
CASSVGATGNTIYF
TGCGCCAGCAGTGTGGGGGCTACTGGAAACACCATATATTTT
>TRBD1|once|TRBJ1-2|TRBV6-5
CASTRTGVNYGYTF
TGTGCCAGCACCAGGACAGGGGTTAACTATGGCTACACCTTC
>NA|NA|TRBJ1-2|TRBV30
CAWSALRDYGYTF
TGTGCCTGGAGTGCTCTCCGGGACTATGGCTACACCTTC
>TRBD2|NA|TRBJ2-1|TRBV24-1
CATSDPGLAGGSSYNEQFF
TGTGCTACCAGTGACCCCGGACTAGCGGGGGGGAGCTCCTACAATGAGCAGTTCTTC
>TRBD1|NA|TRBJ1-4|TRBV3-1/TRBV3-2
CASTSGVGTGDEKLFF
TGTGCCAGCACCTCGGGAGTAGGGACAGGGGACGAAAAACTGTTTTTT
>NA|once|TRBJ1-5|TRBV6-5
CASRGGEGSAEKF
TGTGCCAGCAGGGGAGGTGAGGGGTCCGCGGAGAAGTTT
>NA|NA|TRBJ1-1|TRBV27
CASSLTVGTEAFF
TGTGCCAGCAGTTTAACGGTCGGGACTGAAGCTTTCTTT
>TRBD2|NA|TRBJ2-7|TRBV7-7
CASSLGGRAEQYF
TGTGCCAGCAGCTTAGGGGGGAGGGCCGAGCAGTACTTC
>NA|NA|TRBJ2-5|TRBV9
CASSPVESYGETQYF
TGTGCCAGCAGCCCCGTAGAGAGTTACGGGGAGACCCAGTACTTC
>TRBD1|few|TRBJ1-2|TRBV10-2
CASSGDRSRGYTF
TGCGCCAGCAGTGGGGACAGGAGTAGAGGCTACACCTTC
>TRBD1|NA|TRBJ1-1|TRBV18
CASCPRQGAVTEAFF
TGTGCCAGTTGCCCCCGACAGGGGGCCGTGACTGAAGCTTTCTTT
>TRBD2|NA|TRBJ2-3|TRBV11-2
CASSQRLAGGRMTDTQYF
TGTGCCAGCAGCCAGAGACTAGCGGGGGGGCGGATGACAGATACGCAGTATTTT
>NA|few|TRBJ2-1|TRBV3-1/TRBV3-2
CASSRQYNEQFF
TGTGCCAGCAGCCGACAGTACAATGAGCAGTTCTTC
>NA|NA|TRBJ2-1|TRBV24-1
CATSDWPRNEQFF
TGTGCCACCAGTGATTGGCCTAGGAATGAGCAGTTCTTC
>NA|NA|TRBJ2-7|TRBV3-1/TRBV3-2
CASSQLLWKGLITYEQYF
TGTGCCAGCAGCCAACTCCTCTGGAAGGGACTGATTACCTACGAGCAGTACTTC
>TRBD1|NA|TRBJ1-2|TRBV18
CASSPTDRASISYGYTF
TGTGCCAGCTCACCTACGGACAGGGCGTCAATTAGTTATGGCTACACCTTC
>TRBD2|NA|TRBJ2-3|TRBV7-9
CASSPPSGGGTDTQYF
TGTGCCAGCAGCCCCCCTAGCGGGGGTGGGACAGATACGCAGTATTTT
>NA|NA|TRBJ1-2|TRBV2
CASSEHSLYGYTF
TGTGCCAGCAGTGAGCACAGTCTCTATGGCTACACCTTC
>NA|NA|TRBJ1-6|TRBV5-1
CASSRAGDNSPLHF
TGCGCCAGCAGCCGCGCAGGGGATAATTCACCCCTCCACTTT
>NA|few|TRBJ1-1|TRBV5-1
CASSPTVATEAFF
TGCGCCAGCAGCCCGACAGTCGCCACTGAAGCTTTCTTT
>TRBD1|NA|TRBJ2-7|TRBV29-1
CSATDRAAYEQYF
TGCAGCGCAACAGACAGGGCAGCCTACGAGCAGTACTTC
>NA|few|TRBJ2-2|TRBV13
CASSLTRFVNGGELFF
TGTGCCAGCAGCTTAACCAGGTTCGTGAACGGCGGGGAGCTGTTTTTT
>NA|NA|TRBJ1-5|TRBV23-1
CASSHLTHYSNQPQHF
TGCGCCAGCAGTCATCTTACACATTATAGCAATCAGCCCCAGCATTTT
>TRBD2|NA|TRBJ2-5|TRBV5-1
CASSFAGGGGARETQYF
TGCGCCAGCAGCTTCGCCGGCGGCGGGGGGGCCAGAGAGACCCAGTACTTC
>NA|NA|TRBJ1-2|TRBV9
CASSVAPANYGYTF
TGTGCCAGCAGCGTAGCTCCAGCTAACTATGGCTACACCTTC
>TRBD2|NA|TRBJ2-5|TRBV7-2
CASSLYVGGEETQYF
TGTGCCAGCAGCTTATATGTCGGGGGGGAAGAGACCCAGTACTTC
>NA|NA|TRBJ1-5|TRBV19
CASSWGRQDQPQHF
TGTGCCAGTAGTTGGGGCAGGCAAGATCAGCCCCAGCATTTT
>NA|NA|TRBJ1-2|TRBV7-9
CASTLGQRVEGYTF
TGTGCCAGCACCCTCGGTCAGAGGGTGGAGGGCTACACCTTC
>NA|NA|TRBJ2-5|TRBV18
CASSPAQGRLQETQYF
TGTGCCAGCTCACCAGCACAGGGCAGACTCCAAGAGACCCAGTACTTC